The 29 T cell receptor beta chains presented below share a single source sample, sequenced in a study of graft-versus-host responses after intestinal transplantation. Antigen specificity for these receptors is unknown. Using immunoSEQ multiplex PCR, the repertoire was profiled, and TCRdb retains in-frame clones only, with some absent. The sample includes some 86,000 clones, roughly nine tenths of them seen just once. The sample in question was unstimulated CD4+ T cells sorted from spleen or lymph node cells, obtained before transplant. The receptor source for this set is a human donor who was the organ donor for an intestinal transplant.

This clone was observed a few times. The chain combines TRBV6-5 with TRBJ1-2, with 8 bases identical to TRBD1. The germline gives CDR1 MNHEY, CDR2 SVGAGI. The trim removed 5 bases at V and 8 bases at J, leaving 7 bases unmatched. The CDR3 loop spans 13 amino acids. CDR3 sequence (DNA): TGTGCCAGCAGTAAGACAGGGGCGCGGGGCTACACCTTC. Protein: CASSKTGARGYTF.

The chain employs TRBV6-6 and TRBJ1-1; a weak D match, TRBD1 (5 bases). CDR3 length equals 15 residues. Germline loops: CDR1 MNHNY, CDR2 SVGAGI (reference sequence). V was shortened by 0 bases and J by 4 bases, with 12 bases between the two germline ends. This CDR3 reads CASSYSAGQGTEAFF. In nucleotides, the CDR3 is TGTGCCAGCAGTTACTCGGCAGGTCAGGGCACTGAAGCTTTCTTT.

The genes are TRBV28 and TRBJ2-5, with TRBD2 matching 10 bases. The length of the CDR3 is 15 residues. J lost 4 bases, V lost 8 bases, and 10 bases had no gene match. Germline CDR1 MDHEN, CDR2 SYDVKM. The CDR3 region is CASGSAGGLRETQYF. The CDR3 coding sequence is TGTGCCAGCGGTTCAGCGGGGGGGCTTAGAGAGACCCAGTACTTC. Full variable domain (missing parts from reference TRBV28 and TRBJ2-5): DVKVTQSSRYLVKRTGEKVFLECVQDMDHENMFWYRQDPGLGLRLIYFSYDVKMKEKGDIPEGYSVSREKKERFSLILESASTNQTSMYLCASGSAGGLRETQYFGPGTRLLVL.

This clone was counted once. V is TRBV9 and J is TRBJ2-7; perhaps TRBD2 as D (6 bases). Trimming pared 4 bases from V and 9 bases from J, leaving 20 bases between. Germline CDR1 and CDR2: SGDLS and YYNGEE. The CDR3 runs 14 residues. The CDR3 sequence: CASSPWRSLGGQYF. CDR3 sequence (DNA): TGTGCCAGCAGCCCGTGGAGATCCCTCGGGGGGCAGTACTTC. Variable domain in full (rest from reference TRBV9 and TRBJ2-7): DSGVTQTPKHLITATGQRVTLRCSPRSGDLSVYWYQQSLDQGLQFLIQYYNGEERAKGNILERFSAQQFPDLHSELNLSSLELGDSALYFCASSPWRSLGGQYFGPGTRLTVT.

The rearrangement joins TRBV7-8 to TRBJ2-1, with 7 positions matching TRBD2. CDR1 and CDR2 (germline): SGHVS, FQNEAQ. The length of the CDR3 is 15 residues. Trimming cost V 4 bases and J 8 bases; bases outside gene matches: 11. CDR3 in amino acids: CASSSREVPSDEQFF. The CDR3 DNA follows: TGTGCCAGCAGCTCCCGGGAGGTTCCCTCCGATGAGCAGTTCTTC. Variable domain in full (rest from reference TRBV7-8 and TRBJ2-1): GAGVSQSPRYKVAKRGQDVALRCDPISGHVSLFWYQQALGQGPEFLTYFQNEAQLDKSGLPSDRFFAERPEGSVSTLKIQRTQQEDSAVYLCASSSREVPSDEQFFGPGTRLTVL.

The chain links TRBV11-2 to TRBJ2-7; maybe TRBD2 (6 bases). V was cut by 1 base and J by 0 bases, with 10 bases left in between. Germline V CDR1 and CDR2: SGHAT, FQNNGV. This CDR3 comprises 15 residues. CDR3 protein: CASSLVGRSSYEQYF. CDR3 nucleotides: TGTGCCAGCAGCTTAGTGGGGAGGAGCTCCTACGAGCAGTACTTC.

This chain joins TRBV4-3 and TRBJ2-1; D is unclear. V gave up 2 bases and J gave up 0 bases, with 17 bases separating them. The CDR3 is made up of 18 amino acids. Germline V gives CDR1 LGHNA, CDR2 YSLEER. The CDR3 DNA is TGCGCCAGCAGCCAATCCCCCGCAGCGCCCAGCTCCTACAATGAGCAGTTCTTC. This translates into CASSQSPAAPSSYNEQFF.

The chain uses TRBV11-1 and TRBJ2-5; a weak D match, TRBD2 (6 bases). CDR3 size: 15 residues. Germline V lookup: CDR1 SGHAT, CDR2 FQDESV (reference sequence). Trimming took off 4 bases at V and 2 bases at J, with 14 bases between the two ends. The CDR3 loop reads CASSSTPSGQETQYF. The DNA for the CDR3 is TGTGCCAGCAGCTCCACTCCGAGCGGGCAAGAGACCCAGTACTTC.

This chain uses TRBV6-5 with TRBJ2-2, with 9 positions matching TRBD1. The length of the CDR3 is 15 residues. The germline gives CDR1 MNHEY, CDR2 SVGAGI. V gave up 6 bases and J gave up 1 base; unmatched junction bases: 3. The CDR3 loop reads CASRGQGLNTGELFF. The CDR3 bases are TGTGCCAGCAGGGGACAGGGCCTGAACACCGGGGAGCTGTTTTTT.

This rearrangement joins TRBV30 to TRBJ1-2; 7 bases line up with TRBD1. V shed 0 bases and J 5 bases; nucleotides not matched to a gene: 3. The CDR3 is 13 amino acids. Germline-derived CDR1 and CDR2 are GTSNPN and SVGIG (reference sequence). CDR3 protein: CAWSVQGQYGYTF. DNA for the CDR3: TGTGCCTGGAGTGTACAGGGACAGTATGGCTACACCTTC. Drawing the rest from reference TRBV30 and TRBJ1-2, the complete variable domain is SQTIHQWPATLVQPVGSPLSLECTVEGTSNPNLYWYRQAAGRGLQLLFYSVGIGQISSEVPQNLSASRPQDRQFILSSKKLLLSDSGFYLCAWSVQGQYGYTFGSGTRLTVV.

The chain is built from TRBV21-1 and TRBJ2-7; TRBD1 was called by the table and not checked on the DNA. TRBV21-1 is described as a pseudogene. The CDR3 contains 13 residues. CDR3 sequence: CASSPQVSYEQYF. The DNA of the CDR3 is TGTGCCAGCAGCCCTCAGGTTTCCTACGAGCAGTACTTC.

The chain uses TRBV30 and TRBJ2-3; 7 bases align to TRBD2. Unmatched junction bases numbered 1, after V lost 0 bases and J lost 4 bases. The CDR3 is made up of 13 amino acids. Germline-derived CDR1 and CDR2 are GTSNPN and SVGIG (reference sequence). The DNA of the CDR3 is TGTGCCTGGAGTGTTGGGAGGGCAGATACGCAGTATTTT. Residues: CAWSVGRADTQYF.

V is TRBV6-1 and J is TRBJ2-3; 9 bases are a match to TRBD1. Losses at the gene ends were 4 bases for V and 4 bases for J; bases not matched to a gene: 15. The CDR3 sequence is 18 residues long. Germline loops: CDR1 MNHNS, CDR2 SASEGT. The CDR3, as DNA: TGTGCCAGCAGTGCGGTCCCGGGACAGGGTTCGAGTTCAGATACGCAGTATTTT. Residues: CASSAVPGQGSSSDTQYF.

The chain couples TRBV6-1 to TRBJ1-5; 9 positions match TRBD1. The V gene end was trimmed by 3 bases and the J gene end by 3 bases; junction bases not matched to a gene: 6. The CDR3 length is 16 residues. CDR1 MNHNS and CDR2 SASEGT come from the germline V gene. CDR3 bases: TGTGCCAGCAGTGAGTGGGGACAGGGCCTCAATCAGCCCCAGCATTTT. The encoded protein is CASSEWGQGLNQPQHF.

The genes are TRBV5-1 and TRBJ2-5, with unresolved D. From germline, CDR1 is SGHRS and CDR2 YFSETQ. V was trimmed by 0 bases and J by 3 bases, leaving 9 bases between them. This CDR3 spans 14 amino acids. CDR3 amino acids: CASSLALAEETQYF. Written as DNA, the CDR3 is TGCGCCAGCAGCTTGGCCCTGGCGGAAGAGACCCAGTACTTC. Drawing the rest from reference TRBV5-1 and TRBJ2-5, the complete variable domain is KAGVTQTPRYLIKTRGQQVTLSCSPISGHRSVSWYQQTPGQGLQFLFEYFSETQRNKGNFPGRFSGRQFSNSRSEMNVSTLELGDSALYLCASSLALAEETQYFGPGTRLLVL.

The V call is TRBV28, the J call TRBJ2-5; 8 bases are shared with TRBD1. The germline V gene has CDR1 MDHEN and CDR2 SYDVKM. This CDR3 spans 13 amino acids. Trimming at V came to 6 bases and at J to 4 bases, leaving 4 bases not matched to a gene. This CDR3 is CASSPRGRETQYF. The CDR3 nucleotides are TGTGCCAGCAGCCCCAGGGGGCGAGAGACCCAGTACTTC.

This chain uses TRBV4-3 with TRBJ2-1, with 16 positions matching TRBD2. Germline V gene lookup returns CDR1 LGHNA and CDR2 YSLEER. J gave up 10 bases and V 1 base, and 4 bases lay outside the gene matches. This CDR3 region has 16 residues. In DNA, the CDR3 is TGCGCCAGCAGCCAAGCCGGGACTAGCGGGAGGGCCGAGCAGTTCTTC. Its translation is CASSQAGTSGRAEQFF.

V usage is TRBV11-2 and J usage is TRBJ2-7, with 12 bases identical to TRBD2. V lost 7 bases, J lost 3 bases, and 19 bases stayed unmatched. There are 19 residues in the CDR3. Germline CDR1 reads SGHAT; CDR2 reads FQNNGV. CDR3 residues: CASKTSGGLAGGPGYEQYF. CDR3 DNA sequence: TGTGCCAGCAAAACCTCTGGTGGGCTAGCGGGAGGGCCGGGCTACGAGCAGTACTTC.

The sample holds a few counts of this clone. CDR3 DNA: TGTGCCAGCAGCTCCAGGGTTGCTGGAAACACCATATATTTT. Protein product: CASSSRVAGNTIYF. The rearrangement links TRBV7-8 to TRBJ1-3, with D tentatively TRBD1 (5 bases). V was cut by 4 bases and J by 2 bases, with 9 bases left in between. Germline CDR1 reads SGHVS; CDR2 reads FQNEAQ. The CDR3 spans 14 residues.

The chain joins TRBV18 to TRBJ1-2; D gene uncertain. This CDR3 comprises 12 residues. The germline CDR1 and CDR2 sequences are KGHSH and LQKENI. Trimming shortened V by 6 bases and J by 8 bases, and 13 bases separated the two germline ends. The CDR3 bases are TGTGCCAGCTCGTCCGGGGAGGGCGGCTACACCTTC. Translated: CASSSGEGGYTF.

The chain links TRBV30 to TRBJ1-3; the D is unclear. Trimming took off 3 bases at V and 0 bases at J, with 9 bases between the two ends. CDR3 length: 14 amino acids. The V gene's germline CDR1 is GTSNPN and CDR2 SVGIG (reference sequence). CDR3 DNA sequence: TGTGCCTGGAGAATCGTCCCCTCTGGAAACACCATATATTTT. It is translated as CAWRIVPSGNTIYF. The whole variable domain, filled in from reference TRBV30 and TRBJ1-3, reads SQTIHQWPATLVQPVGSPLSLECTVEGTSNPNLYWYRQAAGRGLQLLFYSVGIGQISSEVPQNLSASRPQDRQFILSSKKLLLSDSGFYLCAWRIVPSGNTIYFGEGSWLTVV.

This chain uses TRBV4-3 with TRBJ1-2; TRBD1 matches at 9 bases. Unmatched junction bases numbered 18, after V lost 4 bases and J lost 3 bases. Germline values: CDR1 LGHNA, CDR2 YSLEER. The CDR3 totals 19 residues. CDR3 DNA: TGCGCCAGCAGCCTGCAAACACGGGACAGGGCGCCCCCCTACTATGGCTACACCTTC. It translates to CASSLQTRDRAPPYYGYTF.

The chain is built from TRBV18 and TRBJ2-7; 12 bases align to TRBD2. Germline V lookup: CDR1 KGHSH, CDR2 LQKENI. V lost 6 bases to trimming and J lost 7 bases; unmatched junction nucleotides: 13. The CDR3 consists of 16 residues. CDR3 sequence: CASSQNRLAGVLEQYF. CDR3 in DNA: TGTGCCAGCTCCCAGAATAGACTAGCGGGAGTCTTGGAGCAGTACTTC. Filled out from reference TRBV18 and TRBJ2-7, the complete variable domain reads NAGVMQNPRHLVRRRGQEARLRCSPMKGHSHVYWYRQLPEEGLKFMVYLQKENIIDESGMPKERFSAEFPKEGPSILRIQQVVRGDSAAYFCASSQNRLAGVLEQYFGPGTRLTVT.

V is TRBV9 and J is TRBJ1-1; D is unresolved. Germline-derived CDR1 and CDR2 are SGDLS and YYNGEE. Trimming took 0 bases from V and 0 from J, leaving 6 bases between them. The CDR3 is 14 amino acids. The CDR3 DNA reads TGTGCCAGCAGCGTAGACAGCATGAACACTGAAGCTTTCTTT. It codes for CASSVDSMNTEAFF.

V is TRBV9 and J is TRBJ1-2; 7 bases align to TRBD1. Looked up from germline, CDR1 is SGDLS and CDR2 is YYNGEE. Germline trimming cut 3 bases from V and 1 base from J; bases unmatched to any gene: 12. CDR3 length: 17 amino acids. The CDR3 region is CASSGRNTGDLNYGYTF. The CDR3, as DNA: TGTGCCAGCAGCGGCCGTAACACAGGGGACCTTAACTATGGCTACACCTTC.

The gene calls are TRBV2 and TRBJ2-1; 8 bases fit TRBD2. Unmatched junction bases numbered 12, after V lost 5 bases and J lost 6 bases. This CDR3 region has 16 residues. Germline loops: CDR1 SNHLY, CDR2 FYNNEI. This CDR3 is CASSLTGLELFNEQFF. DNA for the CDR3: TGTGCCAGCAGTCTTACGGGACTAGAGCTATTCAATGAGCAGTTCTTC. The complete variable domain, with remaining parts taken from reference TRBV2 and TRBJ2-1, reads EPEVTQTPSHQVTQMGQEVILRCVPISNHLYFYWYRQILGQKVEFLVSFYNNEISEKSEIFDDQFSVERPDGSNFTLKIRSTKLEDSAMYFCASSLTGLELFNEQFFGPGTRLTVL.

The chain uses TRBV5-1 and TRBJ1-3; weak D call: TRBD1 (5 bases). Germline CDR1 is SGHRS and CDR2 is YFSETQ. The CDR3 is 14 amino acids. V shed 4 bases and J shed 0 bases, with 8 bases lying between them. CDR3 DNA: TGCGCCAGCAGCCCAGGGTCCTCTGGAAACACCATATATTTT. It encodes CASSPGSSGNTIYF.

This chain connects TRBV5-1 to TRBJ2-7, with TRBD1 as a possible D gene (7 bases). The CDR3 has 17 amino acids. CDR1 is SGHRS and CDR2 is YFSETQ in the germline V gene. Trimming left V 4 bases short and J 9 bases short, with 29 bases between. The CDR3 DNA reads TGCGCCAGCAGCGAAGCCCAGGGGGGCGGGCACACCTTGAGGCAGTACTTC. Protein: CASSEAQGGGHTLRQYF.

The rearrangement joins TRBV9 to TRBJ1-1; the D gene is possibly TRBD1 (6 bases). In germline, CDR1 is SGDLS, CDR2 YYNGEE. The CDR3 is 14 amino acids. V was shortened by 4 bases and J by 3 bases, with 13 bases between the two germline ends. The CDR3 sequence: CASSPPPGDTEAFF. CDR3 in DNA: TGTGCCAGCAGCCCCCCTCCAGGGGACACTGAAGCTTTCTTT.